The 25 T cell receptor beta chains below come from one sample, sequenced in a study of T cell changes during pregnancy in multiple sclerosis. Method: immunoSEQ multiplex PCR; TCRdb's copy keeps in-frame clones and lacks some. In the table there are 30,000 to 35,000 clones, 90% of which are singletons. Sequencing was performed on CD8+ T cells from peripheral blood mononuclear cells, taken before pregnancy. The receptors come from a female donor with multiple sclerosis, enrolled in a pregnancy study.

The chain has TRBV4-2 and TRBJ2-5; TRBD1 is a possible D gene (6 bases). The CDR3 loop spans 14 amino acids. V was pared by 8 bases and J by 2 bases, with 15 bases between. Germline CDR1 is LGHNA and CDR2 is YNFKEQ. CDR3 region: CASGLGGPQETQYF. The DNA for the CDR3 is TGTGCCAGCGGGCTAGGGGGTCCGCAAGAGACCCAGTACTTC.

V usage is TRBV7-3 and J usage is TRBJ1-1; no firm D call. Trimming removed 3 bases at V and 7 bases at J, with 9 bases between. Germline V gene sequence: CDR1 SGHTA, CDR2 FQGTGA. The length of the CDR3 is 12 residues. CDR3 sequence reads: CASSFGGNEAFF. The CDR3 DNA sequence: TGTGCCAGCAGCTTCGGCGGGAATGAAGCTTTCTTT.

The rearrangement joins TRBV7-9 to TRBJ1-2, with 8 bases aligning to TRBD1. V was clipped by 1 base and J by 4 bases; unmatched bases: 8. The CDR3 runs 16 residues. In germline, CDR1 is SEHNR, CDR2 FQNEAQ (reference sequence). Here the CDR3 reads CASSLGSQGAVYGYTF. CDR3 in DNA: TGTGCCAGCAGCTTAGGGTCGCAGGGGGCGGTCTATGGCTACACCTTC.

CDR3 nucleotide sequence: TGCGCCAGCAGCCCTAGAAGGGGCAATGAGCAGTTCTTC. Translation gives CASSPRRGNEQFF. The V call is TRBV5-1, the J call TRBJ2-1; the D gene is possibly TRBD1 (5 bases). The CDR3 sequence is 13 residues long. The germline V and J ends were trimmed by 4 bases and 6 bases, with 11 bases remaining between them. Per germline, CDR1 SGHRS and CDR2 YFSETQ.

The V call is TRBV14, the J call TRBJ2-1, with 7 positions matching TRBD2. Germline-derived CDR1 and CDR2 are SGHDN and FVKESK. With V trimmed by 0 bases and J by 4 bases, 18 bases remained unmatched. This CDR3 has 20 amino acids. The CDR3 nucleotides are TGTGCCAGCAGCCAAGAAGAGGGGAGGGCAGCCATCCCGCTATACAATGAGCAGTTCTTC. Protein sequence: CASSQEEGRAAIPLYNEQFF.

The chain combines TRBV19 with TRBJ1-1; no reliable D call. The CDR3 has 16 amino acids. CDR1 LNHDA and CDR2 SQIVND come from the germline V gene (reference sequence). V was pared by 0 bases and J by 0 bases, with 11 bases between. The CDR3, as DNA: TGTGCCAGTAGTATAGACGGGAGTTGGGTGAACACTGAAGCTTTCTTT. It yields the protein CASSIDGSWVNTEAFF.

The chain recombines TRBV9 with TRBJ1-1, with D tentatively TRBD1 (6 bases). CDR3 size: 12 residues. V shed 2 bases and J shed 7 bases, with 9 bases lying between them. In germline, CDR1 is SGDLS, CDR2 YYNGEE. The CDR3 reads CASSVTGNEAFF. CDR3 sequence (DNA): TGTGCCAGCAGCGTTACAGGGAATGAAGCTTTCTTT.

The chain employs TRBV13 and TRBJ2-1; 10 bases align to TRBD2. This CDR3 comprises 15 residues. Germline loops: CDR1 PRHDT, CDR2 FYEKMQ (reference sequence). Trimming removed 0 bases from V and 7 bases from J; junction bases left unmatched: 3. CDR3 loop: CASSLGLAGANEQFF. CDR3 DNA: TGTGCCAGCAGCTTAGGGCTAGCGGGAGCGAATGAGCAGTTCTTC.

V and J are TRBV4-2 and TRBJ2-1, with D uncertain. Germline CDR1 LGHNA, CDR2 YNFKEQ. Trimming pared 4 bases from V and 8 bases from J, leaving 15 bases between. CDR3 length: 14 amino acids. The chain's CDR3 is CASSPASEAYEQFF. The CDR3 coding sequence is TGTGCCAGCAGCCCCGCGTCTGAGGCTTATGAGCAGTTCTTC.

The chain joins TRBV4-2 to TRBJ2-2; D is perhaps TRBD2 (5 bases). The CDR3 covers 17 residues. Germline V gene data show CDR1 as LGHNA and CDR2 as YNFKEQ. Trimming left V 0 bases short and J 3 bases short, with 14 bases between. This chain's CDR3 is CASSQDALNGDTGELFF. In DNA, the CDR3 is TGTGCCAGCAGCCAAGACGCCCTAAACGGGGACACCGGGGAGCTGTTTTTT.

The V call is TRBV6-5, the J call TRBJ2-3; TRBD2 matches 7 bases. CDR3 length equals 16 residues. The junction had 12 bases not matched to a gene; V was cut back by 2 bases and J by 7 bases. CDR1 MNHEY and CDR2 SVGAGI come from the germline V gene. CDR3 coding DNA: TGTGCCAGCAGTTACGAGGTTGGCGGGAGTACAAATACGCAGTATTTT. Translated: CASSYEVGGSTNTQYF.

In this sample, this clone turned up a few times. This rearrangement joins TRBV6-5 to TRBJ2-3; 13 nucleotides align to TRBD2. Germline V CDR1 and CDR2: MNHEY, SVGAGI. The V segment lost 6 bases and the J segment 4 bases; nucleotides outside the gene matches: 4. This CDR3 has 15 residues. The DNA for the CDR3 is TGTGCCAGCAGCCGGACTAGCGGGGGCCCAGATACGCAGTATTTT. Translated, it gives CASSRTSGGPDTQYF.

The chain links TRBV7-9 to TRBJ1-4; a possible D gene is TRBD1 (6 bases). V dropped 4 bases and J dropped 7 bases, with 16 bases sitting between them. The CDR3 is 15 residues long. Germline V gives CDR1 SEHNR, CDR2 FQNEAQ (reference sequence). The CDR3 DNA reads as TGTGCCAGCAGCTCCCCCCCGACCAGGGGTGAAAAACTGTTTTTT. Encoded protein: CASSSPPTRGEKLFF. Full variable domain (outside the CDR3, taken from reference TRBV7-9 and TRBJ1-4): DTGVSQNPRHKITKRGQNVTFRCDPISEHNRLYWYRQTLGQGPEFLTYFQNEAQLEKSRLLSDRFSAERPKGSFSTLEIQRTEQGDSAMYLCASSSPPTRGEKLFFGSGTQLSVL.

This clone was detected only a few times. The chain recombines TRBV27 with TRBJ1-2; D is unclear. Trimming pared 4 bases from V and 0 bases from J, leaving 9 bases between. The CDR3 is made up of 14 amino acids. Per the germline V gene, CDR1 is MNHEY and CDR2 is SMNVEV (reference sequence). The CDR3 spells CASSSTVANYGYTF. CDR3 coding DNA: TGTGCCAGCAGTTCTACCGTAGCTAACTATGGCTACACCTTC.

This clone was seen just once. This chain joins TRBV7-6 and TRBJ1-3, with D perhaps TRBD1 (6 bases). The length of the CDR3 is 16 residues. Trimming shortened V by 5 bases and J by 2 bases, and 16 bases separated the two germline ends. Germline V gives CDR1 SGHVS, CDR2 FNYEAQ. DNA for the CDR3: TGTGCCAGCAGCCACGGACAGTATCGTACTGGAAACACCATATATTTT. This sequence encodes CASSHGQYRTGNTIYF. The entire variable domain, with the rest obtained from reference TRBV7-6 and TRBJ1-3, is as follows: GAGVSQSPRYKVTKRGQDVALRCDPISGHVSLYWYRQALGQGPEFLTYFNYEAQQDKSGLPNDRFSAERPEGSISTLTIQRTEQRDSAMYRCASSHGQYRTGNTIYFGEGSWLTVV.

The chain couples TRBV30 to TRBJ1-1, with D perhaps matching TRBD1 (5 bases). Germline lookup yields CDR1 GTSNPN and CDR2 SVGIG (reference sequence). The CDR3 covers 15 residues. V was clipped by 1 base and J by 0 bases, with 12 bases between them. The CDR3 region has the DNA TGTGCCTGGAGTGCAGGGCGACTTATGAACACTGAAGCTTTCTTT. This sequence encodes CAWSAGRLMNTEAFF. Complete variable domain (other parts from reference TRBV30 and TRBJ1-1): SQTIHQWPATLVQPVGSPLSLECTVEGTSNPNLYWYRQAAGRGLQLLFYSVGIGQISSEVPQNLSASRPQDRQFILSSKKLLLSDSGFYLCAWSAGRLMNTEAFFGQGTRLTVV.

The J gene is TRBJ2-7, the V gene TRBV2; a possible D gene is TRBD1 (5 bases). Germline CDR1 is SNHLY and CDR2 is FYNNEI. Trimming removed 6 bases at V and 3 bases at J, with 6 bases between. The CDR3 runs to 11 residues. The CDR3 loop reads CASRDSYEQYF. CDR3 in DNA: TGTGCCAGCAGAGACAGCTACGAGCAGTACTTC.

V and J are TRBV5-8 and TRBJ2-1, with 9 nucleotides matching TRBD2. CDR1 and CDR2 (germline): SGHTS, YDEGEE. The V gene end was trimmed by 9 bases and the J gene end by 8 bases; junction bases not matched to a gene: 6. The CDR3 covers 12 residues. CDR3 residues: CATFWTSDEQFF. The CDR3 coding sequence is TGTGCCACATTCTGGACTAGCGATGAGCAGTTCTTC.

CDR3 coding DNA: TGCAGCGTTGATGGGGACAATGCAGATACGCAGTATTTT. Its protein is CSVDGDNADTQYF. V is TRBV29-1 and J is TRBJ2-3; D is perhaps TRBD1 (6 bases). V lost 3 bases to trimming and J lost 4 bases, with 11 bases between them. Germline CDR1 reads SQVTM; CDR2 reads ANQGSEA. The CDR3 extends over 13 amino acids.

This chain uses TRBV6-5 with TRBJ1-4; 8 bases line up with TRBD1. V shed 5 bases, J shed 7 bases, and the junction held 6 bases outside the gene matches. The CDR3 extends over 14 amino acids. Germline V gene sequence: CDR1 MNHEY, CDR2 SVGAGI. The CDR3 coding sequence is TGTGCCAGCAGTAAGGGACAGGACACTGAAAAACTGTTTTTT. It encodes CASSKGQDTEKLFF.

This chain uses TRBV6-1 with TRBJ2-1; 8 bases agree with TRBD1. CDR1 is MNHNS and CDR2 is SASEGT in the germline V gene. CDR3 length: 14 amino acids. The J segment lost 5 bases and the V segment lost 3 bases, leaving 3 bases of the junction unmatched. This CDR3 reads CASSDRTGNNEQFF. The CDR3, as DNA: TGTGCCAGCAGTGATCGGACAGGGAACAATGAGCAGTTCTTC.

The chain has TRBV29-1 and TRBJ2-2; 7 bases align to TRBD1. J was trimmed by 2 bases and V by 2 bases; bases with no gene match: 5. The V gene's germline CDR1 is SQVTM and CDR2 ANQGSEA. The CDR3 has 15 residues. CDR3 DNA: TGCAGCGTTGAATGGGGGACAGCCAACACCGGGGAGCTGTTTTTT. Translated, it gives CSVEWGTANTGELFF.

J is TRBJ2-7 and V is TRBV4-2, with D possibly TRBD2 on 6 matching bases. Germline V gives CDR1 LGHNA, CDR2 YNFKEQ. The CDR3 contains 16 residues. The V end was cut by 4 bases, the J end by 1 base, with 17 bases between. CDR3 sequence: CASSPNLGDWSYEQYF. CDR3 bases: TGTGCCAGCAGCCCAAACCTGGGGGACTGGTCCTACGAGCAGTACTTC.

The V and J genes are TRBV9 and TRBJ1-3; D remains unclear. Deletions cut 3 bases from V and 0 bases from J, with 4 bases between. CDR3 length: 13 residues. Germline values: CDR1 SGDLS, CDR2 YYNGEE. CDR3 region: CASSDSSGNTIYF. The CDR3 DNA is TGTGCCAGCAGCGATAGCTCTGGAAACACCATATATTTT.

This chain links TRBV25-1 with TRBJ2-3; 8 nucleotides agree with TRBD1. V dropped 5 bases and J dropped 4; count of bases not matched to a gene: 5. Germline V gives CDR1 MGHDK, CDR2 SYGVNS. The CDR3 consists of 14 residues. The CDR3 reads CASSPGQAPDTQYF. The CDR3 DNA follows: TGTGCCAGCAGTCCGGGACAGGCTCCAGATACGCAGTATTTT. Full variable domain (outside the CDR3, taken from reference TRBV25-1 and TRBJ2-3): EADIYQTPRYLVIGTGKKITLECSQTMGHDKMYWYQQDPGMELHLIHYSYGVNSTEKGDLSSESTVSRIRTEHFPLTLESARPSHTSQYLCASSPGQAPDTQYFGPGTRLTVL.